One sample yielded the 24 T cell receptor beta chains listed below, sequenced in a study of OX40 agonist ivuxolimab in advanced cancers. Measured with immunoSEQ multiplex PCR; TCRdb has only the in-frame clones, and not every one. The data contain about 69,000 clones, approximately 89% of them singletons. The source was CD4+ or CD8+ T cells sorted from blood, collected in a trial of the OX40 agonist ivuxolimab. The receptors were gathered from an adult with an advanced solid tumor such as melanoma, head and neck, liver or kidney cancer.

This chain joins TRBV11-2 and TRBJ2-1; a weak D match, TRBD2 (6 bases). Trimming took 1 base from V and 5 from J, leaving 12 bases between them. From germline, CDR1 is SGHAT and CDR2 FQNNGV. The CDR3 runs to 15 residues. CDR3 amino acids: CASSLVGSGHNEQFF. CDR3 bases: TGTGCCAGCAGCTTAGTCGGTAGCGGTCACAATGAGCAGTTCTTC.

This chain links TRBV7-7 with TRBJ1-5, with 7 bases identical to TRBD1. This CDR3 contains 15 residues. After removal of 2 bases from V and 3 bases from J, the junction contained 4 bases not matched to a gene. From germline, CDR1 is SSHAT and CDR2 FNYEAQ (reference sequence). CDR3 DNA: TGTGCCAGCAGCTTATTAACAGGGGTCAATCAGCCCCAGCATTTT. Amino acids: CASSLLTGVNQPQHF.

The chain links TRBV6-5 to TRBJ2-7, with 7 bases aligning to TRBD2. The CDR3 runs 15 residues. Germline CDR1 MNHEY, CDR2 SVGAGI. V dropped 6 bases and J dropped 6; count of bases not matched to a gene: 14. CDR3 in amino acids: CASSRALAVGREQYF. The CDR3 coding sequence is TGTGCCAGCAGCCGAGCCCTAGCGGTGGGTCGCGAGCAGTACTTC.

This rearrangement joins TRBV5-1 to TRBJ2-3; 11 nucleotides line up with TRBD2. CDR3 length equals 16 residues. The ends lost 4 bases at V and 3 bases at J; junction bases unmatched: 7. Germline loops: CDR1 SGHRS, CDR2 YFSETQ. CDR3 region: CASSNIAGGPTDTQYF. The CDR3 DNA reads TGCGCCAGCAGCAACATAGCGGGAGGGCCAACAGATACGCAGTATTTT.

In this sample, this clone turned up once. The V call is TRBV28, the J call TRBJ2-7, with no clear D. Germline V gene lookup returns CDR1 MDHEN and CDR2 SYDVKM. This CDR3 is 12 amino acids long. V was trimmed by 11 bases and J by 6 bases, leaving 17 bases between them. CDR3 in DNA: TGTGCCTCCCAGCTAATCCCCCGCGAGCAGTACTTC. Protein: CASQLIPREQYF.

The chain uses TRBV27 and TRBJ1-3, with unresolved D. Germline CDR1 is MNHEY and CDR2 is SMNVEV (reference sequence). The CDR3 covers 13 residues. The V end was cut by 2 bases, the J end by 11 bases, with 13 bases between. CDR3 sequence: CASSLGKSYPIYF. The DNA for the CDR3 is TGTGCCAGCAGTTTAGGGAAGAGTTACCCCATATATTTT.

The V and J genes are TRBV19 and TRBJ1-2; D uncertain. Germline V gene lookup returns CDR1 LNHDA and CDR2 SQIVND (reference sequence). The CDR3 extends over 12 amino acids. V lost 6 bases, J lost 5 bases, and 10 bases lay in between. CDR3 in DNA: TGTGCCAGTAGATACAGCTTTTATGGCTACACCTTC. This gives the protein CASRYSFYGYTF. Based on the CDR3 plus reference TRBV19 and TRBJ1-2, the full variable domain is DGGITQSPKYLFRKEGQNVTLSCEQNLNHDAMYWYRQDPGQGLRLIYYSQIVNDFQKGDIAEGYSVSREKKESFPLTVTSAQKNPTAFYLCASRYSFYGYTFGSGTRLTVV.

This rearrangement joins TRBV11-2 to TRBJ1-1; the D gene is possibly TRBD1 (5 bases). The V end lost 0 bases, the J end lost 2 bases, and 10 bases lay between the germline ends. The CDR3 has 15 residues. Germline V lookup: CDR1 SGHAT, CDR2 FQNNGV. CDR3 in amino acids: CASSLDPGVNTEAFF. CDR3 bases: TGTGCCAGCAGCTTAGATCCGGGGGTTAACACTGAAGCTTTCTTT.

This chain joins TRBV6-5 and TRBJ1-5, with D possibly matching TRBD1 (5 bases). V gave up 4 bases and J gave up 0 bases, with 10 bases separating them. The germline V gene encodes CDR1 MNHEY and CDR2 SVGAGI. CDR3 length: 15 amino acids. CDR3 nucleotides: TGTGCCAGCAGTTCATGGGACTTTAGCAATCAGCCCCAGCATTTT. Its translation: CASSSWDFSNQPQHF.

V and J are TRBV9 and TRBJ1-2, with unresolved D. Trimming took 0 bases from V and 2 from J, leaving 5 bases between them. The CDR3 runs 13 residues. CDR1 is SGDLS and CDR2 is YYNGEE in the germline V gene. The CDR3 nucleotides are TGTGCCAGCAGCGTAGCCCAGAACTATGGCTACACCTTC. It is translated as CASSVAQNYGYTF.

This clone was detected only once. The rearrangement joins TRBV27 to TRBJ2-3; 12 bases match TRBD2. J gave up 7 bases and V 5 bases, and 13 bases lay outside the gene matches. Germline assignment: CDR1 MNHEY and CDR2 SMNVEV (reference sequence). CDR3 length: 17 residues. The CDR3 loop reads CASSPYRLAGAYYTQYF. The CDR3 DNA sequence: TGTGCCAGCAGTCCGTACAGACTAGCGGGAGCTTACTATACGCAGTATTTT.

The chain combines TRBV5-1 with TRBJ2-1, with TRBD1 matching 7 bases. V shed 1 base, J shed 6 bases, and the junction held 7 bases outside the gene matches. Germline V CDR1 and CDR2: SGHRS, YFSETQ. The CDR3 runs to 15 residues. The DNA for the CDR3 is TGCGCCAGCAGCTTGCCCACGGGACAGAGCAATGAGCAGTTCTTC. Amino acid sequence: CASSLPTGQSNEQFF.

The chain is built from TRBV6-5 and TRBJ2-7; TRBD1 matches at 7 bases. The CDR3 is 15 residues long. V shed 6 bases and J 3 bases; nucleotides not matched to a gene: 11. The germline V gene encodes CDR1 MNHEY and CDR2 SVGAGI. DNA for the CDR3: TGTGCCAGCAGGTACAGGGGCCTTGGATTCTACGAGCAGTACTTC. This translates into CASRYRGLGFYEQYF.

The chain links TRBV6-1 to TRBJ2-1, with D possibly matching TRBD2 (5 bases). The V gene lost 6 bases and the J gene lost 4 bases, with 16 bases spanning the gap. CDR3 size: 15 residues. Germline V gives CDR1 MNHNS, CDR2 SASEGT. The CDR3 protein is CASSGVWGFYNEQFF. CDR3 DNA sequence: TGTGCCAGCAGCGGGGTATGGGGTTTTTACAATGAGCAGTTCTTC.

V usage is TRBV5-1 and J usage is TRBJ2-7; D is unclear. The CDR3 runs 11 residues. Deletions cut 5 bases from V and 5 bases from J, with 8 bases between. In germline, CDR1 is SGHRS, CDR2 YFSETQ. CDR3 nucleotides: TGCGCCAGCAGACAAGGAAACGAGCAGTACTTC. As protein: CASRQGNEQYF.

The CDR3 DNA sequence: TGTGCCAGCAGCTTGGTGGCACAAAGTGGAAACACCATATATTTT. Amino acid sequence: CASSLVAQSGNTIYF. The rearrangement uses TRBV5-6 and TRBJ1-3; D gene ambiguous. The CDR3 runs to 15 residues. Germline assignment: CDR1 SGHDT and CDR2 YYEEEE. V dropped 0 bases and J dropped 3 bases, with 10 bases sitting between them. Looking up the rest from reference TRBV5-6 and TRBJ1-3 gives the full variable domain: DAGVTQSPTHLIKTRGQQVTLRCSPKSGHDTVSWYQQALGQGPQFIFQYYEEEERQRGNFPDRFSGHQFPNYSSELNVNALLLGDSALYLCASSLVAQSGNTIYFGEGSWLTVV.

This chain connects TRBV18 to TRBJ1-1; 7 bases are a match to TRBD1. J gave up 1 base and V 3 bases, and 8 bases lay outside the gene matches. The CDR3 extends over 16 amino acids. From germline, CDR1 is KGHSH and CDR2 LQKENI. The CDR3 region has the DNA TGTGCCAGCTCACCGAGACAGGGTTCAGGGAACACTGAAGCTTTCTTT. It encodes CASSPRQGSGNTEAFF.

The chain employs TRBV7-9 and TRBJ2-7, with 9 positions matching TRBD1. There are 16 residues in the CDR3. Germline V gene data show CDR1 as SEHNR and CDR2 as FQNEAQ (reference sequence). The J segment lost 2 bases and the V segment lost 5 bases, leaving 10 bases of the junction unmatched. The CDR3, as DNA: TGTGCCAGCAGCCTAACTCCGGGACAGGGCGCCTACGAGCAGTACTTC. Amino acids: CASSLTPGQGAYEQYF.

The chain recombines TRBV6-4 with TRBJ1-1, with TRBD1 matching 7 bases. Looked up from germline, CDR1 is MRHNA and CDR2 is SNTAGT. V shed 8 bases and J 1 base; nucleotides not matched to a gene: 10. The CDR3 contains 15 residues. The CDR3 DNA reads TGTGCCAGCGTGAGACAGGGAGTGGAGAACACTGAAGCTTTCTTT. Its protein is CASVRQGVENTEAFF.

In this sample, this clone turned up once. J is TRBJ2-5 and V is TRBV11-2; maybe TRBD2 (5 bases). The CDR3 consists of 12 residues. V lost 3 bases, J lost 3 bases, and 5 bases lay in between. Germline CDR1 reads SGHAT; CDR2 reads FQNNGV. CDR3 DNA sequence: TGTGCCAGCAGCTTCGGGAAAGAGACCCAGTACTTC. It yields the protein CASSFGKETQYF.

The gene calls are TRBV7-9 and TRBJ2-5; D may be TRBD1 (7 bases). Germline CDR1 SEHNR, CDR2 FQNEAQ (reference sequence). Between the trimmed V and J ends, which lost 2 bases and 5 bases, there was a span of 9 bases. The CDR3 contains 13 residues. This CDR3 is CASSLSGGETQYF. The CDR3 DNA is TGTGCCAGCAGCTTATCAGGGGGGGAGACCCAGTACTTC.

This sequence joins TRBV27 and TRBJ2-3; either TRBD1 or TRBD2 may supply D (5 bases each). V was clipped by 1 base and J by 2 bases, with 10 bases between them. The length of the CDR3 is 15 residues. Germline CDR1 and CDR2: MNHEY and SMNVEV (reference sequence). In nucleotides, the CDR3 is TGTGCCAGCAGTTTATGGGGACCGGCCACAGATACGCAGTATTTT. This gives the protein CASSLWGPATDTQYF.

This chain joins TRBV28 and TRBJ1-2; D is uncertain. The CDR3 consists of 14 residues. The germline V and J ends were trimmed by 3 bases and 2 bases, with 10 bases remaining between them. Per germline, CDR1 MDHEN and CDR2 SYDVKM. CDR3 nucleotides: TGTGCCAGCAGTTTCCCAGGCCGCAACTATGGCTACACCTTC. It specifies CASSFPGRNYGYTF.

This rearrangement joins TRBV28 to TRBJ2-1, with no clear D. This CDR3 is 19 amino acids long. The ends were cut back, 1 base at V and 3 bases at J, with 22 bases in the middle. CDR1 is MDHEN, CDR2 SYDVKM, per germline. The CDR3, as DNA: TGTGCCAGCAGTTTATTACGGTCGCCGGGCGAAGACTTCTACAATGAGCAGTTCTTC. Its translation is CASSLLRSPGEDFYNEQFF.